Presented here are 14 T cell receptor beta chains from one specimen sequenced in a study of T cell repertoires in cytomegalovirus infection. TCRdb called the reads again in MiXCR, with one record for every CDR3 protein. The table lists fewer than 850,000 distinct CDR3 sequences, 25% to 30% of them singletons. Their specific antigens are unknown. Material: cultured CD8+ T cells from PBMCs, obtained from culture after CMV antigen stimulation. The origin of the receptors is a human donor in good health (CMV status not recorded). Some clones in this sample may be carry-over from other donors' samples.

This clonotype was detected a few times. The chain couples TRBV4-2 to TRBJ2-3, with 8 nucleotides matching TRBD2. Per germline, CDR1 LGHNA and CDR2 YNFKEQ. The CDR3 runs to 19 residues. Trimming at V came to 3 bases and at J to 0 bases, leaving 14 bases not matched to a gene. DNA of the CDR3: TGTGCCAGCAGCCATCCCGGAGGAGGAGTAGCGGGAAGCACAGATACGCAGTATTTT. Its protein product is CASSHPGGGVAGSTDTQYF.

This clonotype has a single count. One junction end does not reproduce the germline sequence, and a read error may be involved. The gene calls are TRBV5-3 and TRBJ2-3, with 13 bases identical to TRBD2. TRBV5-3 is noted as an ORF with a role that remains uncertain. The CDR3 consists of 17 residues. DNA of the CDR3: TGTGCCAGCAGCTTGGAGGGACTAGCGGGGAGCACAGATACGCAGTATTTT. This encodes CASSLEGLAGSTDTQYF.

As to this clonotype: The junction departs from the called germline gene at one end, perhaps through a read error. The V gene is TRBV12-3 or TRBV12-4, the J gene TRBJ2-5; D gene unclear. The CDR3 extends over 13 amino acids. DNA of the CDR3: TGTGCCAGCAGTTTCATAACAGAAGAGACCCAGTGCTTC. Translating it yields CASSFITEETQCF.

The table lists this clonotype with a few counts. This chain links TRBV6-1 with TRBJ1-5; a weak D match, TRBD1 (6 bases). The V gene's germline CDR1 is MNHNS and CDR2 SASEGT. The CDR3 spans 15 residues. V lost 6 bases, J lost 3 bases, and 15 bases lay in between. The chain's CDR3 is CASRTPYRVNQPQHF. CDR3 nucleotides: TGTGCCAGCAGAACACCCTACAGGGTCAATCAGCCCCAGCATTTT.

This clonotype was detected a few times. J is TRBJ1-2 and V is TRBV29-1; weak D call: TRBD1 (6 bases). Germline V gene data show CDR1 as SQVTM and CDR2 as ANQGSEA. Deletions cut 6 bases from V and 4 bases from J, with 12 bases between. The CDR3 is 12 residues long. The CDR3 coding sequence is TGCAGCGTCGCCTCGGACAGCTATGGCTACACCTTC. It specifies CSVASDSYGYTF.

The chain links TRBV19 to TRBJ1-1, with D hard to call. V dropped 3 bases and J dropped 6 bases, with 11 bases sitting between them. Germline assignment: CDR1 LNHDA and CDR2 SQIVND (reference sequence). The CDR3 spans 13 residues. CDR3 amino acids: CASSIQSHSEAFF. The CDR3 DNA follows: TGTGCCAGTAGTATCCAGTCGCACTCTGAAGCTTTCTTT.

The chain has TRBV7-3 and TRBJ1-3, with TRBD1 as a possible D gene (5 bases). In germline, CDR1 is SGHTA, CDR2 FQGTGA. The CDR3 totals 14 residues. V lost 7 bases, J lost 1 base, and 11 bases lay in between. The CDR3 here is CASTWDPSGNTIYF. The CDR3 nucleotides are TGTGCCAGCACCTGGGACCCGTCTGGAAACACCATATATTTT.

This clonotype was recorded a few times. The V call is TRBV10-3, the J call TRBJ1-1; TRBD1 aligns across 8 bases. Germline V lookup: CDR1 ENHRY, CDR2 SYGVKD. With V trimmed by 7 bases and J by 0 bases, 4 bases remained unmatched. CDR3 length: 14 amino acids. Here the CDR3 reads CAITGQGLNTEAFF. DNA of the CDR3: TGTGCCATCACCGGACAGGGTTTGAACACTGAAGCTTTCTTT.

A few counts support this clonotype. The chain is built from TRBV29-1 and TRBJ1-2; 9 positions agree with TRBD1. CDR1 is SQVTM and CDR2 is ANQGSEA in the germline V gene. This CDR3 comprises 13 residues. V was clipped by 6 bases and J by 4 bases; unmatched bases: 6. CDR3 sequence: CSVRDRVGYGYTF. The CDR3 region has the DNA TGCAGCGTCCGGGACAGGGTTGGCTATGGCTACACCTTC.

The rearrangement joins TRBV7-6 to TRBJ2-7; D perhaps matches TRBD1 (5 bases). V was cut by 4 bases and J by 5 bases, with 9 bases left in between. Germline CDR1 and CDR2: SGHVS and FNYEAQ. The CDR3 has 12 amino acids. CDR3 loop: CASSSRAHEQYF. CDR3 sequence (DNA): TGTGCCAGCAGCTCCAGGGCCCACGAGCAGTACTTC.

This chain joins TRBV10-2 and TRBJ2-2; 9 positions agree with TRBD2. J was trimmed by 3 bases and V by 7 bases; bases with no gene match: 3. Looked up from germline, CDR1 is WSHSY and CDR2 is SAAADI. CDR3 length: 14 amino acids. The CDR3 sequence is CASTLAGYTGELFF. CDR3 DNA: TGCGCCAGCACCCTAGCGGGGTACACCGGGGAGCTGTTTTTT.

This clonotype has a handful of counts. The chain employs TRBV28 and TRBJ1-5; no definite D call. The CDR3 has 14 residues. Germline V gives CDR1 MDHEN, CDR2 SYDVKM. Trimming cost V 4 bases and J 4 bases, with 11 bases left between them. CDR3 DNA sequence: TGTGCCAGCAGTTCCTCCATCAAGAATCAGCCCCAGCATTTT. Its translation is CASSSSIKNQPQHF.

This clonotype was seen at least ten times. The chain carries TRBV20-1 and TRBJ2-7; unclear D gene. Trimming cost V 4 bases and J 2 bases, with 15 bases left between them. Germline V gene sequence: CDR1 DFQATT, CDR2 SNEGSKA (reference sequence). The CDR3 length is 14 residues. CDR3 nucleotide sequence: TGCAGTGCTATCTCCTCGGGCAGGCCCTACGAGCAGTACTTC. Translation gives CSAISSGRPYEQYF.

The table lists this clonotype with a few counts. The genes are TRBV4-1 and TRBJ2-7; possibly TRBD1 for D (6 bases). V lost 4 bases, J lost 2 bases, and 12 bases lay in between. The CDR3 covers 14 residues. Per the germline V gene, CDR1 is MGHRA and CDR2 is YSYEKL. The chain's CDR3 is CASSPWGLPYEQYF. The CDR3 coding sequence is TGCGCCAGCAGCCCCTGGGGGCTCCCCTACGAGCAGTACTTC.